This T cell receptor (beta chain) derives from a study of shared clonotypes between healthy human individuals (TCRdb year 2020). Regarding the study in general: The cohort included three men and a couple of women between 18 and 49 years of age. To estimate repertoire size and how much clonotypes are shared between individuals, the study performed deep sequencing of blood TCR repertoires from a few healthy adults. Libraries were prepared and TCR repertoires were sequenced by different laboratories using diverse techniques, in order to increase sequencing depth and limit assay-specific biases. Leukapheresis yielded between about 0.8 and 8.9 billion PBMCs per donor.

Measured from the cysteine to the phenylalanine, the CDR3 is 15 residues long. CDR3 DNA is the only sequence kept; it has 45 bases, read in frame from the first base. The junction carries 21 bases between V and J, which are trimmed by 6 bases and 9 bases respectively. Based on the germline V gene, the CDR1 and CDR2 sequences are MDHEN and SYDVKM. Overall study results and their limits: Pairwise subsampling indicated that sequencing depth was expected to affect the degree of clonotype sharing among donors. The small number of donors limited the genetic and exposure-history diversity represented. Sampling was restricted to blood, and TCR repertoires in tissue are likely to differ from TCR repertoires in blood.

Using the deep immunoSEQ assay, TCR CDR3 regions were amplified from genomic DNA by multiplex PCR. Genomic DNA extracted from each cell subset was distributed evenly over all wells of several immunoSEQ 96-well plates, and each plate served as one replicate. For unsorted PBMC, 250 to 350 ng genomic DNA, equal to 30,000 or so T cell genomes, was loaded into each replicate PCR. Unsorted PBMC genomic DNA was sequenced across ten immunoSEQ deep assay plates. Purified libraries were measured with a Qubit 3.0 fluorometer, size-checked on a Bioanalyzer 2100, and measured again with the KAPA Library Quantification kit. Every immunoSEQ 96-well plate was sequenced on a dedicated single-read 150-cycle Illumina NextSeq 550 flow cell. In the authors' own workflow: Because the immunoSEQ output included only junctional sequences and no quality scores, the filtering could not be the same as the filtering used for full-length reads. Sequences were annotated with PyIR, a Python wrapper for IgBLAST v1.9, and V/J genes and CDR3 were assigned using IMGT germline references. Reads with weak V/J assignments (E-value above 1e-6), missing CDR3, stop codons, out-of-frame junctions, or ambiguous translated residues were removed. V3J clonotypes were defined as sequences sharing the same inferred V gene, J gene, and CDR3 amino acid sequence. Percentage overlap between repertoires was computed as shared unique clonotypes divided by the size of the smaller repertoire. Repertoire richness was assessed with RTK rarefaction, the Chao1 estimator, and Recon v2.1 estimates of unobserved clonotypes. The table was pulled from immuneACCESS by TCRdb, which kept in-frame rearrangements only. Such tables lose some clones; where checked, under half of the loss comes from unresolved V genes, and the rest has no known cause. V and J calls and clone size come straight from that table; D and trimming were deduced from the DNA. This sample has more than 400,000 clones in its table, and approximately 80% of those were observed once. The ten top clones hold more than 10% of the sample.

Donors were healthy HIV-negative adults with no recently reported acute infections or vaccinations. Every donor was a Caucasian adult residing in Nashville, Tennessee, USA. For unsorted samples, tens of millions of PBMCs were counted, and genomic DNA was extracted using the QIAamp DNA Blood Mini kit. Blood was obtained by leukapheresis, after which PBMCs were separated by Ficoll-Histopaque density gradient centrifugation and cryopreserved in liquid nitrogen vapor phase. About this clone itself: The specificity of this receptor is unknown. Base qualities are missing; no much larger clone stands one base away.

What was sequenced was PBMCs. The chain links TRBV28 with TRBJ2-1; the D gene is perhaps TRBD1 or TRBD2, as each covers 5 bases. This clonotype was sampled from a woman aged 40 to 50 in good health. Some clones in this sample may be carry-over from other donors' samples. CDR3 sequence: CASSLNLDIGGEQFF. The DNA sequence is given as TGTGCCAGCAGCCTAAATCTCGACATTGGGGGTGAGCAGTTCTTC.